The text below deals with one T cell receptor beta chain. The CDR3 has 14 amino acids. From germline, CDR1 is SNHLY and CDR2 FYNNEI. Between the trimmed V and J ends, which lost 6 bases and 3 bases, there was a span of 12 bases. This entry belongs to a study of shared clonotypes between healthy human individuals. The authors loaded about 200 ng DNA, 25,000 to 30,000 T cell genomes, into sorted-subset replicate PCRs. Measured with immunoSEQ multiplex PCR; TCRdb has only the in-frame clones, and not every one. The sample lists roughly 700,000 clones; about 92% were seen once. Pooled CD45RO+ cells and CCR7-negative CD45RA+ TemRA cells made up CD8 memory.

This chain connects TRBV2 to TRBJ1-5; unclear D gene. Sequenced material: memory CD8+ T cells from PBMCs. Stated subset: CD45RO+ cells pooled with CCR7-negative TemRA cells. This TCR derives from a man aged 18 to 30 in good health. Some clones in this sample may be carry-over from other donors' samples. The CDR3 sequence is CASSRHLINQPQHF. The CDR3 nucleotides read TGTGCCAGCAGCCGACATCTTATCAATCAGCCCCAGCATTTT.